This T cell receptor beta chain came from a study of Graves' ophthalmopathy and Graves' hyperthyroidism. Broader study findings: Built on 13 signatures, a model told ophthalmopathy apart from stable hyperthyroidism with 85% to 90% sensitivity and 81.08% specificity.

Amplification of TCR beta CDR3 regions used RNA transcripts. The first-round RT-PCR employed HTBI primers together with the Qiagen OneStep RT-PCR kit. A multiplex PCR was then performed as the second round. TCRdb fed the multiplex PCR reads into MiXCR, producing one record per CDR3 protein. The data contain about 640,000 distinct CDR3 sequences, about 41% of them seen just once; the ten biggest clones take up over 2.5%. Turning to this clonotype: Its specificity is unknown. A junction boundary mismatches the germline segment, possibly from a read error.

The CDR3 has 17 residues. Germline V gene lookup returns CDR1 SGHRS and CDR2 YFSETQ. The rearrangement links TRBV5-1 to TRBJ1-6; D perhaps matches TRBD1 (5 bases). The source is an adult man with Graves' ophthalmopathy. The source material was peripheral blood. CDR3 sequence: CASSLAGPTQNNSPLRF. Written as DNA, the CDR3 is TGCGCCAGCAGCTTGGCGGGACCGACCCAAAATAATTCACCCCTCCGCTTT.